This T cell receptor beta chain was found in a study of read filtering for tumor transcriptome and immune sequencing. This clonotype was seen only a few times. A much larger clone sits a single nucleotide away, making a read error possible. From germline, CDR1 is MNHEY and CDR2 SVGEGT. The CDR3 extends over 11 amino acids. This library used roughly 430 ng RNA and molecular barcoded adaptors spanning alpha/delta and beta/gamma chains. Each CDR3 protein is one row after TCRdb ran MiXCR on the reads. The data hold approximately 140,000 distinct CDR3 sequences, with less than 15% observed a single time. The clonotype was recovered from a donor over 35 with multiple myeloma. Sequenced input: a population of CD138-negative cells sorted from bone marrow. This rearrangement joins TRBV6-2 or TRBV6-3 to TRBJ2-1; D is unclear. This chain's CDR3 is CAGSYVREQFF. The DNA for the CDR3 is TGTGCCGGCAGTTATGTGCGTGAGCAGTTCTTC.